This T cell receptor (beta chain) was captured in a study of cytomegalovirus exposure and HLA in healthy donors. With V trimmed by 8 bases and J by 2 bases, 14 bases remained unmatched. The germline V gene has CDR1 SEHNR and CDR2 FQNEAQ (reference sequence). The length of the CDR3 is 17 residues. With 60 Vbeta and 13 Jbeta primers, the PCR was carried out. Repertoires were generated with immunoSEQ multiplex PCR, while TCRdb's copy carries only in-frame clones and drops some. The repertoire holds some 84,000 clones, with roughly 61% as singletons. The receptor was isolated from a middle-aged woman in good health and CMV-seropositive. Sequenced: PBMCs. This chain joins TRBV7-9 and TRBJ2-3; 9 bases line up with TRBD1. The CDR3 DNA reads TGTGCCAGCCAAGATACCCGGGACAGGGCCACCACAGATACGCAGTATTTT. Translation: CASQDTRDRATTDTQYF.